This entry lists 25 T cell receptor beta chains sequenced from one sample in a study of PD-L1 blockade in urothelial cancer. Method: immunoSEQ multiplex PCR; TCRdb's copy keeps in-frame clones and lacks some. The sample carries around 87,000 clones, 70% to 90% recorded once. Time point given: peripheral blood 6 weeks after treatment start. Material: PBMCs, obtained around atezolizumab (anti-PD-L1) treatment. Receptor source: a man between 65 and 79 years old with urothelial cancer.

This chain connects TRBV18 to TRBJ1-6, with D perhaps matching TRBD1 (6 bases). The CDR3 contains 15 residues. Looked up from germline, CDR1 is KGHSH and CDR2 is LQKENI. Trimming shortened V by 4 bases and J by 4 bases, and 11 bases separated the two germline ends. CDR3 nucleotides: TGTGCCAGCTCACAACAGGGAGGGTATAATTCACCCCTCCACTTT. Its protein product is CASSQQGGYNSPLHF.

DNA for the CDR3: TGTGCCAGCAGCTTATGGGCAGGGGGCGCGTACGAGCAGTACTTC. Translating gives CASSLWAGGAYEQYF. The chain carries TRBV11-1 and TRBJ2-7; 8 bases match TRBD1. Trimming removed 2 bases from V and 4 bases from J; junction bases left unmatched: 7. CDR3 length equals 15 residues. Germline V gene lookup returns CDR1 SGHAT and CDR2 FQDESV (reference sequence).

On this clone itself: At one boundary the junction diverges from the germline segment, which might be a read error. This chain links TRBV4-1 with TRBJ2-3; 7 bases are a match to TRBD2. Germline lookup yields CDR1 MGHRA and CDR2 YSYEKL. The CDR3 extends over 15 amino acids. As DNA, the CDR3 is TGCGCCAGCAGCCAAGTGGCGGGAGTCACAGGTACGCAGTATTTT. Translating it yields CASSQVAGVTGTQYF.

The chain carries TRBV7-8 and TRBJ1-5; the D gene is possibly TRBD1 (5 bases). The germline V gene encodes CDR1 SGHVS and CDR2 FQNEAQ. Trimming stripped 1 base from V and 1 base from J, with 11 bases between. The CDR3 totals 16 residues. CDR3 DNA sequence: TGTGCCAGCAGCTTAGAAGCCAGGGTGAGCAATCAGCCCCAGCATTTT. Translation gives CASSLEARVSNQPQHF.

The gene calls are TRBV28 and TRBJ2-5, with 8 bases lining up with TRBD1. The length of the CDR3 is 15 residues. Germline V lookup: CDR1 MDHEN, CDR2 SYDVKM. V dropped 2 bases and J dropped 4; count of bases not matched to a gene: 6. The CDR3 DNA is TGTGCCAGCAGTTTACCAGGGGGCTTCGCAGAGACCCAGTACTTC. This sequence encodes CASSLPGGFAETQYF.

CDR3 protein: CASSSRLRDSGNTIYF. The DNA for the CDR3 is TGTGCCAGCAGCTCCCGACTGCGGGACTCTGGAAACACCATATATTTT. The chain uses TRBV11-2 and TRBJ1-3; D gene ambiguous. CDR1 SGHAT and CDR2 FQNNGV come from the germline V gene. With 4 bases removed from V and 0 bases from J, the gap between germline ends came to 13 bases. This CDR3 has 16 amino acids.

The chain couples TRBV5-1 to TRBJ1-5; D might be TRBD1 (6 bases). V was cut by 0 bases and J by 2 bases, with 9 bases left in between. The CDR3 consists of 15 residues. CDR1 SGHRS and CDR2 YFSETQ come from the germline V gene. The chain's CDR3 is CASSLGAGGNQPQHF. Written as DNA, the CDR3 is TGCGCCAGCAGCTTGGGGGCAGGGGGCAATCAGCCCCAGCATTTT.

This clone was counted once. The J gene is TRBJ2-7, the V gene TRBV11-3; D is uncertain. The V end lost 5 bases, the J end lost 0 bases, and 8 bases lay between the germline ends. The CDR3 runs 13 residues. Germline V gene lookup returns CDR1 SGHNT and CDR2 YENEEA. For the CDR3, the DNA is TGTGCCAGCAGCGAGGTGAGCTCCTACGAGCAGTACTTC. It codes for CASSEVSSYEQYF.

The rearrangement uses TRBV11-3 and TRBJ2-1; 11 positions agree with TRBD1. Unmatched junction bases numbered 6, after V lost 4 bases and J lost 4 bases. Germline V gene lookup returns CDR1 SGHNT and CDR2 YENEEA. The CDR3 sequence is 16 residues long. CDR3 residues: CASSYYGTGGYNEQFF. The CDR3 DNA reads TGTGCCAGCAGCTACTACGGGACAGGGGGATACAATGAGCAGTTCTTC. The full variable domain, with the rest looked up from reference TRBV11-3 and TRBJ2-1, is EAGVVQSPRYKIIEKKQPVAFWCNPISGHNTLYWYLQNLGQGPELLIRYENEEAVDDSQLPKDRFSAERLKGVDSTLKIQPAELGDSAVYLCASSYYGTGGYNEQFFGPGTRLTVL.

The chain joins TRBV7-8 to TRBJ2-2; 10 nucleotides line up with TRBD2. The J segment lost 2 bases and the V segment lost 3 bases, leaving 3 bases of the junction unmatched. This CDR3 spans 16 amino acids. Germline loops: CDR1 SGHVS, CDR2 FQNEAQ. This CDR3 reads CASSFRTSGNTGELFF. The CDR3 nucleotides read TGTGCCAGCAGCTTCCGGACTAGCGGAAACACCGGGGAGCTGTTTTTT.

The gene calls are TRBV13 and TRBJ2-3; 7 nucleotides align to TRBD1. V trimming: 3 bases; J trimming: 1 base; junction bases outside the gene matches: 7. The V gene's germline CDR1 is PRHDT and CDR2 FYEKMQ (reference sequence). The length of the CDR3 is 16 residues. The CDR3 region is CASSFRKGAGTDTQYF. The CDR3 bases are TGTGCCAGCAGCTTCCGAAAGGGGGCCGGCACAGATACGCAGTATTTT.

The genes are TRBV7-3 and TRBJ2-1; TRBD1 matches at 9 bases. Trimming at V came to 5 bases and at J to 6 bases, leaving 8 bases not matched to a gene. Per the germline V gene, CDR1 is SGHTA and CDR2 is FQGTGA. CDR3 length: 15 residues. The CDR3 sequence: CASSPDRGGFNEQFF. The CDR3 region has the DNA TGTGCCAGCAGCCCGGACAGGGGCGGCTTCAATGAGCAGTTCTTC.

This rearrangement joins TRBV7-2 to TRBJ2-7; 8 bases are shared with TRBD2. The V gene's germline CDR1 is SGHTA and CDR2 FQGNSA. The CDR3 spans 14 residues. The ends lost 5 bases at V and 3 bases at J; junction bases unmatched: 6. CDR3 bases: TGTGCCAGCAGCGTAACTAGCGGAGGCTACGAGCAGTACTTC. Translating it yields CASSVTSGGYEQYF.

In nucleotides, the CDR3 is TGTGCCAGCAGCTCCGGACTAGCGGGAGGGGTCGAGCAGTACTTC. It encodes CASSSGLAGGVEQYF. V gene TRBV11-2 combines with J gene TRBJ2-7; 15 nucleotides align to TRBD2. Germline V gene sequence: CDR1 SGHAT, CDR2 FQNNGV. The CDR3 has 15 amino acids. The V segment lost 4 bases and the J segment 6 bases; nucleotides outside the gene matches: 4.

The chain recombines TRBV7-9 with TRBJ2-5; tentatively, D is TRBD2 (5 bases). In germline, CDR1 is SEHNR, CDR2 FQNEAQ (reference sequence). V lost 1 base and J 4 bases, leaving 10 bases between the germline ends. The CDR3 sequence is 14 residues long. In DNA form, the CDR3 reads TGTGCCAGCAGCTTAGGGATCCGGGGAGAGACCCAGTACTTC. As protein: CASSLGIRGETQYF.

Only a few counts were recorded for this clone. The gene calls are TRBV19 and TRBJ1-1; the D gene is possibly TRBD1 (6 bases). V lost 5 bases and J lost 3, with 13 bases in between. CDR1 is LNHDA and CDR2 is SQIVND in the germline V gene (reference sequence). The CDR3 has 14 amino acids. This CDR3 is CASSYRTVDTEAFF. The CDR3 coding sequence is TGTGCCAGTAGTTATCGGACAGTAGACACTGAAGCTTTCTTT.

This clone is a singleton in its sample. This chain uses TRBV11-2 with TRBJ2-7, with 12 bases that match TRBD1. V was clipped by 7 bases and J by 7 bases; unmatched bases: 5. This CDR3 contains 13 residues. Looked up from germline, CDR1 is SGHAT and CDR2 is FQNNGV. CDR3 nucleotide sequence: TGTGCCAGCAAGGGACAGGGGGCTGGAGAGCAGTACTTC. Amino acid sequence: CASKGQGAGEQYF.

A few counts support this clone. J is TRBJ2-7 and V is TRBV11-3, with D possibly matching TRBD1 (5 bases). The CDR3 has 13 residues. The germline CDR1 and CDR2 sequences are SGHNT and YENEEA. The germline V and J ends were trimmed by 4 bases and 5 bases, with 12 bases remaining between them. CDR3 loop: CASSWGPADEQYF. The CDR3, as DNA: TGTGCCAGCAGCTGGGGCCCTGCAGACGAGCAGTACTTC.

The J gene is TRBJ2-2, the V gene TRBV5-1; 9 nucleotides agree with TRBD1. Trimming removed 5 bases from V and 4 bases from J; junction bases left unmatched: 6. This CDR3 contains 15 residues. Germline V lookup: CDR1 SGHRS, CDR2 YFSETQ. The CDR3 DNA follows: TGCGCCAGCAGTCGGGACAGGGTAGGCACCGGGGAGCTGTTTTTT. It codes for CASSRDRVGTGELFF. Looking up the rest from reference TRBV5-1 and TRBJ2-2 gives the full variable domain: KAGVTQTPRYLIKTRGQQVTLSCSPISGHRSVSWYQQTPGQGLQFLFEYFSETQRNKGNFPGRFSGRQFSNSRSEMNVSTLELGDSALYLCASSRDRVGTGELFFGEGSRLTVL.

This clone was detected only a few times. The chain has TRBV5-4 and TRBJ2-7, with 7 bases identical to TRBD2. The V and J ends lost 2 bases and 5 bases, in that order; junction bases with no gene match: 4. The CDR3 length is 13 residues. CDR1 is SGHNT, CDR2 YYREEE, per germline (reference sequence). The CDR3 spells CASSFRGEDEQYF. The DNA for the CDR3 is TGTGCCAGCAGCTTTCGGGGGGAGGACGAGCAGTACTTC.

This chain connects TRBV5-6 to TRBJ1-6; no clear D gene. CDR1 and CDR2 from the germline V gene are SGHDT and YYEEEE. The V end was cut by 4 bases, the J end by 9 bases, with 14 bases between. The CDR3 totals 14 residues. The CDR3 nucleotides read TGTGCCAGCAGCCGACGTGACAACGGTTCACCCCTCCACTTT. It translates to CASSRRDNGSPLHF.

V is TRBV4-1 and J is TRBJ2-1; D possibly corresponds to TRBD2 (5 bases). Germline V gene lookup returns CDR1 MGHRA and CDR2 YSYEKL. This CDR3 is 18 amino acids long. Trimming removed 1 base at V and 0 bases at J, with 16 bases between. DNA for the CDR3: TGCGCCAGCAGCCAAGGGAGGACGGTTATAAGCTCCTACAATGAGCAGTTCTTC. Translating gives CASSQGRTVISSYNEQFF.

Written as DNA, the CDR3 is TGTGCCAGCAGTCTCTCAGGGGGCCCTAATGAAAAACTGTTTTTT. Translated: CASSLSGGPNEKLFF. V usage is TRBV27 and J usage is TRBJ1-4, with 8 bases matching TRBD1. V dropped 5 bases and J dropped 3; count of bases not matched to a gene: 5. Germline CDR1 is MNHEY and CDR2 is SMNVEV (reference sequence). The CDR3 contains 15 residues.

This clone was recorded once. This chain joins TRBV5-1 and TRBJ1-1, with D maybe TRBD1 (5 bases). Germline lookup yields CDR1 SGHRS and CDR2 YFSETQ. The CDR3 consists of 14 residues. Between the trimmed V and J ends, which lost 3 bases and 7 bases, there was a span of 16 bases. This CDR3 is CASSSTSEGIEAFF. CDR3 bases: TGCGCCAGCAGCTCGACCTCGGAGGGGATTGAAGCTTTCTTT.

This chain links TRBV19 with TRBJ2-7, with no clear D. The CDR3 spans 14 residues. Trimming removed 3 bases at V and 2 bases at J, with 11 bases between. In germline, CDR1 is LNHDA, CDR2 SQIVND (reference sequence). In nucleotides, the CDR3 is TGTGCCAGTAGTATCCAAGCGTCAGCCTACGAGCAGTACTTC. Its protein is CASSIQASAYEQYF.